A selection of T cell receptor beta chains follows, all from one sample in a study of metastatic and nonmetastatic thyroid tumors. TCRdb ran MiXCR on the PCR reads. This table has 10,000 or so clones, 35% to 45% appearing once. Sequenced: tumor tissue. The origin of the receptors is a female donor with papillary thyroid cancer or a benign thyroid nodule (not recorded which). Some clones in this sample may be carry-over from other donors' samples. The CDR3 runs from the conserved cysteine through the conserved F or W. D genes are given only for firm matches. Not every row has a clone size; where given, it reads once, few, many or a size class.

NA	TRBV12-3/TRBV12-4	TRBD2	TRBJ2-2	TGTGCCAGCAGAGGGACTAGCTGGACCGGGGAGCTGTTTTTT	CASRGTSWTGELFF
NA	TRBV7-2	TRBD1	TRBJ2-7	TGTGCCAGCAGCTCGCGACCGGGACAGTCCTACGAGCAGTACTTC	CASSSRPGQSYEQYF
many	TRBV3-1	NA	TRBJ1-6	TGTGCCAGCAGCCAGGTCCAGAATTCACCCCTCCACTTT	CASSQVQNSPLHF
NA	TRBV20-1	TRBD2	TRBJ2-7	TGCAGTGCTCAAGGGACTAGCGGCAAGAGCTCCTACGAGCAGTACTTC	CSAQGTSGKSSYEQYF
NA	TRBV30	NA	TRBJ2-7	TGTGCCTGGAGTGTACTCGGCGAGCAGTACTTC	CAWSVLGEQYF
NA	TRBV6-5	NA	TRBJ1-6	TGTGCCAGCAGTTACGGGGACCGCGGCCATCCGAATAATTCACCCCTCCACTTT	CASSYGDRGHPNNSPLHF
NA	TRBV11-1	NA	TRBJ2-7	TGTGCCAGCAGCCCCCGCAAGATTGGGGTGTCCTACGAGCAGTACTTC	CASSPRKIGVSYEQYF
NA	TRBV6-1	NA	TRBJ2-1	TGTGCCAGCAGTGAAATCATCGGACGAGCAGGTGAGCAGTTCTTC	CASSEIIGRAGEQFF
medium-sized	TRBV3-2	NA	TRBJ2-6	TGTGCCAGCAGCCAAGTAGCGGGGGGTCAAGGACTTCCTGGGGCCAACGTCCTGACTTTC	CASSQVAGGQGLPGANVLTF
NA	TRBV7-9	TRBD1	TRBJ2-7	TGTGCCAGCAGCGAGGGACAGACCTACGAGCAGTACTTC	CASSEGQTYEQYF
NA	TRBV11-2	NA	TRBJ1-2	TGTGCCAGCAGCTTAGGGCAGGGCTATGGCTACACCTTC	CASSLGQGYGYTF
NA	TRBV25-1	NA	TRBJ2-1	TGTGCCAGTACTGCCGGGATCTACAATGAGCAGTTCTTC	CASTAGIYNEQFF